This TCR beta chain was found in a study of T cells in Graves' hyperthyroidism and ophthalmopathy. Study findings and constraints: In validation, the model predicted ophthalmopathy. These predictions came a median about 6.2 months before onset. Separating ophthalmopathy from stable hyperthyroidism was achieved by a 13 V-J model.

As for this clonotype: What it recognizes is unknown.

CDR3 length: 13 amino acids. CDR1 SGHAT and CDR2 FQDESV come from the germline V gene (reference sequence). Trimming took 8 bases from V and 2 from J; bases not matched to a gene: 3. In patients aged 18 to 65, hyperthyroidism was newly diagnosed, with duration under 2 months. The study based diagnoses on clinical symptoms, serum thyroxine and TRAb, thyroid ultrasound and orbital computed tomography. TCR beta CDR3 region amplification was performed from RNA transcripts. The HTBI primer set drove a first-round RT-PCR of the TCR CDR3. TCRdb reanalysed the multiplex PCR reads using MiXCR and keeps one entry per CDR3 protein. The table includes approximately 560,000 distinct CDR3 sequences, 46% detected once.

The material sequenced was peripheral blood or thyroid tissue (not recorded which). This chain links TRBV11-1 with TRBJ1-2; the match to TRBD1 covers 9 bases. This TCR was recovered from a young woman with Graves' hyperthyroidism. CDR3 DNA sequence: TGTGCCAGCGGAGACAGGGGGAACTATGGCTACACCTTC. Translation gives CASGDRGNYGYTF.